The 3 T cell receptor beta chains below were found in one sample sequenced in a study of lymphopenia after photon versus proton radiotherapy. Data came from immunoSEQ multiplex PCR; TCRdb stores just in-frame clones and leaves some out. The sample lists 150,000 to 200,000 clones, approximately 90% seen once, with approximately 4.6% in the top ten. This material consisted of peripheral blood, taken from a patient treated with photon-based radiotherapy. The receptors come from a man aged 45-60 years with gastric cancer.

In nucleotides, the CDR3 is TGCGCCAGCAGCTTGACCACTAGCGGGAAGTCCGAGCAGTACTTC. This sequence encodes CASSLTTSGKSEQYF. The J gene is TRBJ2-7, the V gene TRBV5-1; 10 positions agree with TRBD2. In germline, CDR1 is SGHRS, CDR2 YFSETQ. The V and J ends lost 1 base and 6 bases, in that order; junction bases with no gene match: 7. The CDR3 spans 15 residues.

The chain employs TRBV7-3 and TRBJ2-1, with 7 bases identical to TRBD2. Germline V gene sequence: CDR1 SGHTA, CDR2 FQGTGA. The J segment lost 7 bases and the V segment lost 2 bases, leaving 5 bases of the junction unmatched. The CDR3 extends over 14 amino acids. CDR3 bases: TGTGCCAGCAGCTTAGGGCTAGCGGTGAATGAGCAGTTCTTC. Protein: CASSLGLAVNEQFF.

The chain employs TRBV7-9 and TRBJ2-3, with TRBD2 identical over 10 bases. Germline values: CDR1 SEHNR, CDR2 FQNEAQ (reference sequence). The CDR3 has 15 residues. J gave up 5 bases and V 5 bases, and 7 bases lay outside the gene matches. CDR3 sequence (DNA): TGTGCCAGCAGCGCTAGCGGGAGTGTGGAAGATACGCAGTATTTT. Its translation is CASSASGSVEDTQYF.